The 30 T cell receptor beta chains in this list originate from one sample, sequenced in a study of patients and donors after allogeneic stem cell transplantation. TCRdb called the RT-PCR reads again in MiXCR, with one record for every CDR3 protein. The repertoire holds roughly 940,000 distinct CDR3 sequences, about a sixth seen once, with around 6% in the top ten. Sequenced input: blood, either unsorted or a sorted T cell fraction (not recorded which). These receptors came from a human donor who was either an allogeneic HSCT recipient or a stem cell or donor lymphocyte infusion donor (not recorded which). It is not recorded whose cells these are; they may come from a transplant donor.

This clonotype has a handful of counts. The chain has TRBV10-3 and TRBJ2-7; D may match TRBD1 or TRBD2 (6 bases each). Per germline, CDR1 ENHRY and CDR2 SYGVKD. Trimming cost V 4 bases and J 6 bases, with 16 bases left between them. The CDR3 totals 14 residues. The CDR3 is CAISGVGGACEQYF. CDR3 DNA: TGTGCCATCAGTGGTGTCGGGGGCGCGTGCGAGCAGTACTTC.

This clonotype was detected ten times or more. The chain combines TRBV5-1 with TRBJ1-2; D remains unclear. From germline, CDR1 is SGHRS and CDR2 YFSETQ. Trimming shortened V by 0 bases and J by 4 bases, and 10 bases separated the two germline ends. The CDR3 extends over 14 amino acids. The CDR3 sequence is CASSLDISTYGYTF. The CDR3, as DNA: TGCGCCAGCAGCTTGGATATCAGCACCTATGGCTACACCTTC.

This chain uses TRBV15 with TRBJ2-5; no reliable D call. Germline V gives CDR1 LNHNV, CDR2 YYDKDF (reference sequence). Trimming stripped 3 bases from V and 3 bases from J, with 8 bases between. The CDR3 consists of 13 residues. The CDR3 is CATSRGYKETQYF. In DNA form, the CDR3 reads TGTGCCACCAGCAGGGGCTACAAAGAGACCCAGTACTTC.

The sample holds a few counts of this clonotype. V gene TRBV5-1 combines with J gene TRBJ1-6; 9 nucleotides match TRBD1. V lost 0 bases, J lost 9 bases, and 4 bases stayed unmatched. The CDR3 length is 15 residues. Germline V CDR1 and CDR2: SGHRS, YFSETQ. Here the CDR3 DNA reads TGCGCCAGCAGCTTGGACCGGGACAGGGCTTCACCCCTCCACTTT. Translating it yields CASSLDRDRASPLHF.

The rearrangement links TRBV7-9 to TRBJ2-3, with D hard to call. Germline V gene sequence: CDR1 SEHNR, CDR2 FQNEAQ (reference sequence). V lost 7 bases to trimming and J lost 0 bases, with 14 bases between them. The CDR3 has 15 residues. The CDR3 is CASTPRQPSTDTQYF. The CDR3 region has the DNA TGTGCCAGCACCCCGAGGCAGCCTAGCACAGATACGCAGTATTTT.

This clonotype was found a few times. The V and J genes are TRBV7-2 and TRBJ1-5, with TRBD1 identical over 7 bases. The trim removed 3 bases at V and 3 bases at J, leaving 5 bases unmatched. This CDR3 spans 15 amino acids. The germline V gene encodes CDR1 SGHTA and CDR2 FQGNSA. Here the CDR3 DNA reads TGTGCCAGCAGCTTCGGACAGGTCCTCAATCAGCCCCAGCATTTT. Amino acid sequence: CASSFGQVLNQPQHF.

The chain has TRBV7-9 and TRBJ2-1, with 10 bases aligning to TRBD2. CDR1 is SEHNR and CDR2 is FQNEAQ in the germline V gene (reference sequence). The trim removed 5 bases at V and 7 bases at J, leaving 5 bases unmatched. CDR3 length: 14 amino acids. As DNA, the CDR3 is TGTGCCAGCAGCGCCCGGACTAGCGGAAATGAGCAGTTCTTC. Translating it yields CASSARTSGNEQFF.

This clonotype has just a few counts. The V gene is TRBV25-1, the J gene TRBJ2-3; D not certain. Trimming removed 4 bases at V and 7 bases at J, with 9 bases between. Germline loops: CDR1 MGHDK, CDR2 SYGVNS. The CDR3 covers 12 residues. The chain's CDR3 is CASSGPTYTQYF. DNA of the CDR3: TGTGCCAGCAGTGGCCCCACTTATACGCAGTATTTT.

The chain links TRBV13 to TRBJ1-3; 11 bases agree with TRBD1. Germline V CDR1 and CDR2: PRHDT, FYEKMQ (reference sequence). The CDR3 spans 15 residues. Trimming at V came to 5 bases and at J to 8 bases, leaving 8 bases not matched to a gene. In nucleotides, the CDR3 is TGTGCCAGCAGCGCCGGGACAGGGGGGGAAGACACCATATATTTT. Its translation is CASSAGTGGEDTIYF. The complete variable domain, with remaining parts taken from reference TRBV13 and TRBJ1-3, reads AAGVIQSPRHLIKEKRETATLKCYPIPRHDTVYWYQQGPGQDPQFLISFYEKMQSDKGSIPDRFSAQQFSDYHSELNMSSLELGDSALYFCASSAGTGGEDTIYFGEGSWLTVV.

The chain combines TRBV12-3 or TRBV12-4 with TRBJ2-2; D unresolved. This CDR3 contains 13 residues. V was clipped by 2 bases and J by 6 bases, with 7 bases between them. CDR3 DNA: TGTGCCAGCAGTTTAAGGGCCTCCGGGGAGCTGTTTTTT. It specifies CASSLRASGELFF.

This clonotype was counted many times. CDR3 in amino acids: CASSSTGNGNTIYF. In DNA form, the CDR3 reads TGTGCCAGCAGCTCCACAGGAAATGGAAACACCATATATTTT. The chain combines TRBV12-3 or TRBV12-4 with TRBJ1-3, with D maybe TRBD1 (5 bases). The V and J ends lost 6 bases and 3 bases respectively, with 12 bases between them. There are 14 residues in the CDR3.

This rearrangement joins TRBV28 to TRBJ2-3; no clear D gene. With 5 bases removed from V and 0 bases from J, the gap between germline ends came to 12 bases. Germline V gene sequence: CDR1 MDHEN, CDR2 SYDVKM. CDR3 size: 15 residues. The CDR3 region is CASSLIQTSTDTQYF. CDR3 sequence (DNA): TGTGCCAGCAGTCTGATACAAACTAGCACAGATACGCAGTATTTT.

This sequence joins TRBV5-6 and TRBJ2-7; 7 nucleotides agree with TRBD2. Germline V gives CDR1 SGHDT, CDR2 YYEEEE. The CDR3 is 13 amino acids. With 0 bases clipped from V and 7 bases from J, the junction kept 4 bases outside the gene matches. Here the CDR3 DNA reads TGTGCCAGCAGCTTGGTCGTCGGGAGGGAGCAGTACTTC. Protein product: CASSLVVGREQYF.

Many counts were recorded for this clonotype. The CDR3 DNA reads as TGTGCCACGAAGACAGGGCCGTCGCCCGGGGAGCTGTTTTTT. It codes for CATKTGPSPGELFF. The J gene is TRBJ2-2, the V gene TRBV10-3; 7 nucleotides match TRBD1. Trimming took 10 bases from V and 6 from J; bases not matched to a gene: 11. CDR3 length equals 14 residues. Germline CDR1 ENHRY, CDR2 SYGVKD.

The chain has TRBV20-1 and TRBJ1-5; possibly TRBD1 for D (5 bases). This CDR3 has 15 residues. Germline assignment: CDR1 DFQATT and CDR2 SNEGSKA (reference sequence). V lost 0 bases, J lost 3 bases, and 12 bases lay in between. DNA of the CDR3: TGCAGTGCTAGAGATCGGAGACAGAACAATCAGCCCCAGCATTTT. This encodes CSARDRRQNNQPQHF.

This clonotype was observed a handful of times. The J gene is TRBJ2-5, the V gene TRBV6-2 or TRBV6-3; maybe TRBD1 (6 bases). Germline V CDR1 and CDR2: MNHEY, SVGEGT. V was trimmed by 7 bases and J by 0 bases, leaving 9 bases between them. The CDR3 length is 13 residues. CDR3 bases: TGTGCCAGCACCCGGGACAACCAAGAGACCCAGTACTTC. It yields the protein CASTRDNQETQYF.

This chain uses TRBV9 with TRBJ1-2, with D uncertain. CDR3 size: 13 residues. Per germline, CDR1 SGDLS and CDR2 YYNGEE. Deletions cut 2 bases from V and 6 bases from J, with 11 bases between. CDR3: CASSVDGTHGYTF. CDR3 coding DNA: TGTGCCAGCAGCGTTGACGGAACACATGGCTACACCTTC.

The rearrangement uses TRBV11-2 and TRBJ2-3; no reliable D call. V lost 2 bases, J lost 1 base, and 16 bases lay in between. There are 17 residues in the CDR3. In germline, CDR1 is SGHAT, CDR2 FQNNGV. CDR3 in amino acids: CASSLQALRNGTDTQYF. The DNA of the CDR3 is TGTGCCAGCAGCTTACAGGCGCTGCGGAACGGCACAGATACGCAGTATTTT.

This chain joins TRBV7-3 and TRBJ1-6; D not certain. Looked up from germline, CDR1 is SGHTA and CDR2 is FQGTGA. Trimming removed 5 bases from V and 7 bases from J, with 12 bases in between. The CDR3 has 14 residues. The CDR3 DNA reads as TGTGCCAGCAGCCCGACGGGGAGCAATTCACCCCTCCACTTT. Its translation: CASSPTGSNSPLHF.

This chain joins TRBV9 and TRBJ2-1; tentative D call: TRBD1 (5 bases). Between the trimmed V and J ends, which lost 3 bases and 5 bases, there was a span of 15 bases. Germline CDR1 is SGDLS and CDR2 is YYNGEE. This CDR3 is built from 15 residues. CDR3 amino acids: CASSAGGPTDNEQFF. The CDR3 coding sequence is TGTGCCAGCAGCGCCGGTGGCCCGACAGACAATGAGCAGTTCTTC. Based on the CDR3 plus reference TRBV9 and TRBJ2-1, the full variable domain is DSGVTQTPKHLITATGQRVTLRCSPRSGDLSVYWYQQSLDQGLQFLIQYYNGEERAKGNILERFSAQQFPDLHSELNLSSLELGDSALYFCASSAGGPTDNEQFFGPGTRLTVL.

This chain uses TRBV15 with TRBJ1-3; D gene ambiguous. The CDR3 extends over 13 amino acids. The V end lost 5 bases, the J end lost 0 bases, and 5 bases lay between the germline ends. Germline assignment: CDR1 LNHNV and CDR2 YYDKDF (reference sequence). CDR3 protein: CATSWGSGNTIYF. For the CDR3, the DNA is TGTGCCACCAGCTGGGGCTCTGGAAACACCATATATTTT.

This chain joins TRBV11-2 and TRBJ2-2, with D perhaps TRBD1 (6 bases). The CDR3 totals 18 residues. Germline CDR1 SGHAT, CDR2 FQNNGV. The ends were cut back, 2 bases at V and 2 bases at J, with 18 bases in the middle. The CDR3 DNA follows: TGTGCCAGCAGCTTACCCCCCTCCGGGACAAGAAACACCGGGGAGCTGTTTTTT. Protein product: CASSLPPSGTRNTGELFF.

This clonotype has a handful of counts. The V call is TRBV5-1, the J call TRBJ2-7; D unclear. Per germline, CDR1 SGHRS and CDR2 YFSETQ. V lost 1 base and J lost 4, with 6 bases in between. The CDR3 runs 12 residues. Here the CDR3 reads CASSLSQYEQYF. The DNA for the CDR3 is TGCGCCAGCAGCTTGTCCCAGTACGAGCAGTACTTC. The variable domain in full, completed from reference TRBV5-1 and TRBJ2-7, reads KAGVTQTPRYLIKTRGQQVTLSCSPISGHRSVSWYQQTPGQGLQFLFEYFSETQRNKGNFPGRFSGRQFSNSRSEMNVSTLELGDSALYLCASSLSQYEQYFGPGTRLTVT.

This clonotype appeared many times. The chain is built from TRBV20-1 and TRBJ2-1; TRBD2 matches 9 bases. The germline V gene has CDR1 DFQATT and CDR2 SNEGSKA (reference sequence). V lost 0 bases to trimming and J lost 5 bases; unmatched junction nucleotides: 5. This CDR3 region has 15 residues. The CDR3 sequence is CSARDERGAHNEQFF. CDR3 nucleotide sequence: TGCAGTGCTAGAGATGAGCGGGGGGCACACAATGAGCAGTTCTTC.

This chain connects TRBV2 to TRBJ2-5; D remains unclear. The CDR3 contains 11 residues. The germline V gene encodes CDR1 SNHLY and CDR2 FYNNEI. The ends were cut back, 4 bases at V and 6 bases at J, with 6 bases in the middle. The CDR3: CASSVFQTQYF. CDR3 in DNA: TGTGCCAGCAGTGTGTTCCAGACCCAGTACTTC.

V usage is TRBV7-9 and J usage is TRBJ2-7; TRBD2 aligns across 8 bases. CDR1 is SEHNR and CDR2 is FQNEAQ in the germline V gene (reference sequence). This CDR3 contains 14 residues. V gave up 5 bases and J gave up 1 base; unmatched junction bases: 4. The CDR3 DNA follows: TGTGCCAGCAGCCGTGAGCGGGGGTCCTACGAGCAGTACTTC. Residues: CASSRERGSYEQYF.

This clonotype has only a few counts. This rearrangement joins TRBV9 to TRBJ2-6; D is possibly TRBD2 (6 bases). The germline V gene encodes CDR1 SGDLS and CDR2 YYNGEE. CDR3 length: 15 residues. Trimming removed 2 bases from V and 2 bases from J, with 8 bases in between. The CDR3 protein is CASSVTGAGANVLTF. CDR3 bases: TGTGCCAGCAGCGTGACGGGGGCTGGGGCCAACGTCCTGACTTTC.

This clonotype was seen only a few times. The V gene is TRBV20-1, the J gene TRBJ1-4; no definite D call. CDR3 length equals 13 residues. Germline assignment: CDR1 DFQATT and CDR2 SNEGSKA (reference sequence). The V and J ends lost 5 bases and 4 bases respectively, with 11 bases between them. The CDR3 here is CSAAREINEKLFF. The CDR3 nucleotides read TGCAGTGCTGCCAGAGAAATTAATGAAAAACTGTTTTTT.

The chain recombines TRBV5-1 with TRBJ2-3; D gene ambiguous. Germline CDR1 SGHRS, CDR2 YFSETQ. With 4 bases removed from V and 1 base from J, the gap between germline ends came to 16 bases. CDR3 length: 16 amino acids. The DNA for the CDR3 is TGCGCCAGCAGCGTGGGCCTAGGCACTCGCACAGATACGCAGTATTTT. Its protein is CASSVGLGTRTDTQYF.

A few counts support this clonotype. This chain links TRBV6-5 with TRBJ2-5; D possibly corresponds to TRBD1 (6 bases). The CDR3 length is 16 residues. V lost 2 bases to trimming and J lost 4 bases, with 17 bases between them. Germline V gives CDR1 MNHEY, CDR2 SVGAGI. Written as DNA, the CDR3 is TGTGCCAGCAGTTACCGCCGTGGGGGCAGGGGAGAGACCCAGTACTTC. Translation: CASSYRRGGRGETQYF.